The subject of this entry is one T cell receptor beta chain. Original methodology: Amplification from reference gene primers served as the basis for estimated nucleated cell counts. Using immunoSEQ multiplex PCR, the repertoire was profiled, and TCRdb retains in-frame clones only, with some absent. Clone size and the V and J calls come from that table; the DNA yielded D and trimming. The table records about 300,000 clones, about nine tenths of them present only once. Those who participated ranged in age from roughly 18 to 89 years and resided in about two dozen US areas. Clinical history as reported by participants underpinned cohort assignment. The data were obtained in a study of blood T cell repertoires in COVID-19. Sequences were obtained from PBMCs or T cells enriched from blood (not recorded which). The origin of this receptor is a woman aged 45-60 years who had been exposed to COVID-19.

DNA for the CDR3: TGTGCCAGCAGTGAAAGTAGGAGTGCGATATCAAGGGAAAAACTGTTTTTT. Translation: CASSESRSAISREKLFF. The chain carries TRBV2 and TRBJ1-4; no clear D. The CDR3 extends over 17 amino acids. V lost 2 bases and J lost 8, with 21 bases in between. Germline assignment: CDR1 SNHLY and CDR2 FYNNEI.